This T cell receptor (beta chain) was documented in a study of blood T cell repertoires in COVID-19. Study-wide background: Samples of COVID-19 (acute and convalescent) were obtained from the United States, Italy and Spain.

Generated by immunoSEQ multiplex PCR, the TCRdb table keeps only in-frame clones and is missing some. This sample has 300,000 to 400,000 clones, with over 75% found just once. There are 17 residues in the CDR3. CDR1 is SGHTA and CDR2 is FQGNSA in the germline V gene. V lost 1 base to trimming and J lost 3 bases; unmatched junction nucleotides: 8. V gene TRBV7-2 combines with J gene TRBJ2-7; TRBD1 matches at 11 bases. The receptor's source is a woman aged 45 to 65 who had recovered from COVID-19. The sequencing sample was made of peripheral blood. The CDR3 loop reads CASSLVVAGTGGYEQYF. CDR3 DNA sequence: TGTGCCAGCAGCTTAGTAGTAGCTGGGACAGGGGGCTACGAGCAGTACTTC.